This TCR beta chain stems from a study of blood T cells in healthy people across ages. Sample donors were healthy Caucasian individuals that came from Russia, aged about 6 to 95. Donors gave roughly 10 milliliters of peripheral blood apiece. V shed 6 bases and J 6 bases; nucleotides not matched to a gene: 11. The germline gives CDR1 SNHLY, CDR2 FYNNEI. This CDR3 contains 15 residues. A second PCR, run for roughly 7 to 11 cycles, used a sample-barcoded 5' primer plus a J-beta primer mix. One entry per CDR3 protein results from TCRdb running MiXCR on the 5' RACE reads. Here the sample spans 1.6 million or so distinct CDR3 sequences, about 35% being singletons.

The source material was blood. This sequence joins TRBV2 and TRBJ1-5; TRBD1 agrees at 7 bases. The source of this sequence is a woman aged 25 to 39 in good health. The CDR3 nucleotides read TGTGCCAGCAGCCCGGGACAGTCAGTCGGTCAGCCCCAGCATTTT. Its protein is CASSPGQSVGQPQHF.